This TCR beta chain was found in a study of shared clonotypes between healthy human individuals (dated by TCRdb to about 2020). Describing the broader study: A couple of women and a few men aged 18 to 49 years were included in the cohort. For each donor, CD4 naive and CD4 memory were each run on three plates, CD8 naive on two plates, and CD8 memory on one plate. To estimate repertoire size and how much clonotype sharing occurs between individuals, the study deeply sequenced the blood TCR repertoires of five healthy adults. Libraries were prepared and TCR repertoires were sequenced by different laboratories using diverse techniques, in order to increase sequencing depth and limit assay-specific biases. Each donor's leukapheresis produced roughly between roughly 0.94 and 9.5 billion PBMCs. What the authors observed across the whole study: Pairwise subsampling indicated that sequencing depth was expected to affect the degree of clonotype sharing among donors. Compared with non-shared clonotypes, clonotypes shared by all four sorted-subset donors had higher generation probabilities. Rarefaction of sorted-subset datasets indicated incomplete sequencing despite the large sequencing depth. Naive subsets generally had larger estimated clonotype richness than memory subsets did. When a handful of donors were compared, the shared fraction of clonotypes was about 5.5% for naive CD4, roughly 3.3% for naive CD8, 2.3% for memory CD4, and 0.4% for memory CD8. Sampling was restricted to blood, and TCR repertoires in tissue are likely to differ from TCR repertoires in blood. The small number of donors limited the genetic and exposure-history diversity represented.

The germline V gene sets CDR1 to SNHLY and CDR2 to FYNNEI. Spanning cysteine to phenylalanine, the CDR3 consists of 15 amino acids. The entry retains the CDR3 DNA only, 45 bases that are in frame from base 1. The junction shows trimming of 0 bases on V and 1 base on J, plus 9 bases between the germline ends. This clone is assessed as large (0.1 to 1%). Its antigen remains undetermined. Base qualities were left out, and no much larger clone turns up one base away. The donors were healthy, HIV-negative adults who had no recently reported acute infections or vaccinations. Every donor was a Caucasian adult living in Nashville, Tennessee, USA. The CD8 memory samples were a combination of magnetically selected CD45RO+ cells and CCR7-negative CD45RA+ effector memory (TemRA) cells. After blood collection by leukapheresis, PBMCs were isolated using Ficoll-Histopaque density gradient centrifugation and then cryopreserved in the vapor phase of liquid nitrogen. Analytical flow cytometry was used to check the purity and quantity of every magnetically sorted T cell population. Genomic DNA was isolated from each sorted fraction and quantified by UV absorbance on a Nanodrop 2000c.

Using the deep immunoSEQ assay, multiplex PCR amplified TCR CDR3 regions from genomic DNA. Extracted genomic DNA from each cell subset was spread evenly across all wells of several immunoSEQ 96-well plates, with each plate serving as a replicate. Each replicate PCR for sorted subsets received roughly 200 ng genomic DNA, equal to 28,000 or so T cell genomes. Purified libraries were measured with a Qubit 3.0 fluorometer, size-checked on a Bioanalyzer 2100, and measured again with the KAPA Library Quantification kit. Every immunoSEQ 96-well plate was sequenced on a separate single-read 150-cycle Illumina NextSeq 550 flow cell. As for how the authors treated the data: Because the immunoSEQ output included only junctional sequences and no quality scores, the filtering could not be the same as the filtering used for full-length reads. Sequences were annotated with PyIR, a Python wrapper for IgBLAST v1.9, and V/J genes and CDR3 were assigned using IMGT germline references. Reads with weak V/J assignments (E-value above 1e-6), missing CDR3, stop codons, out-of-frame junctions, or ambiguous translated residues were removed. V3J clonotypes were defined by identical inferred V gene, J gene, and CDR3 amino acid sequence. To compute the percentage overlap between repertoires, the number of shared unique clonotypes was divided by the size of the smaller repertoire. Repertoire richness was assessed with RTK rarefaction, the Chao1 estimator, and Recon v2.1 estimates of unobserved clonotypes. For all TCRbeta clonotypes obtained by the gDNA method from a few donors, generation probabilities were computed with OLGA. The table comes from immuneACCESS by way of TCRdb, which keeps in-frame sequences with V and J called. Part of the clones is missing from these tables; in studies checked, under half for an unresolved V gene and the rest for unknown reasons. V, J and clone size were drawn from that table, and D and trimming were deduced from the DNA. The sample table records around 100,000 clones; 67% of these occur just once. Over 20% of the sample belongs to the ten largest clones.

The rearranged segments are TRBV2 and TRBJ1-1; the D region possibly corresponds to TRBD1 (5 bases align). This sequence originates from a woman aged 30 to 39 in good health. What was sequenced was memory CD8+ T cells sorted from blood. The cell subset or site tag for this specimen amounts to: CD45RO+ cells pooled with CCR7-negative TemRA cells. CDR3 region: CASSEAIGGNTEAFF. The sequenced DNA is TGTGCCAGCAGTGAAGCGATTGGGGGGAACACTGAAGCTTTCTTT.